Below are 20 T cell receptor beta chains sequenced from a single sample in a study of OX40 agonist ivuxolimab in advanced cancers. Sequenced by immunoSEQ multiplex PCR; TCRdb stores in-frame clones only, minus some. The sample records under 90,000 clones, 70% to 90% being singletons. The material sequenced was CD4+ or CD8+ T cells sorted from blood, taken in a trial of the OX40 agonist ivuxolimab. Every receptor here comes from an adult with an advanced solid tumor such as melanoma, head and neck, liver or kidney cancer.

CDR3 protein: CASSSRLAGGPGNEQFF. The CDR3 region has the DNA TGTGCCAGCAGCTCACGTTTAGCGGGAGGGCCGGGCAATGAGCAGTTCTTC. The chain employs TRBV7-2 and TRBJ2-1; 11 bases are a match to TRBD2. CDR1 is SGHTA, CDR2 FQGNSA, per germline. V dropped 4 bases and J dropped 6; count of bases not matched to a gene: 11. There are 17 residues in the CDR3.

This chain joins TRBV6-1 and TRBJ2-5; 8 bases are a match to TRBD1. The CDR3 spans 14 residues. V gave up 6 bases and J gave up 5 bases; unmatched junction bases: 8. The germline V gene has CDR1 MNHNS and CDR2 SASEGT. In DNA, the CDR3 is TGTGCCAGCAGGCCTCAGGGGGCCCGGGAGACCCAGTACTTC. This codes for CASRPQGARETQYF.

The chain couples TRBV7-8 to TRBJ2-1; D uncertain. V dropped 2 bases and J dropped 0 bases, with 11 bases sitting between them. CDR3 length: 16 residues. Germline lookup yields CDR1 SGHVS and CDR2 FQNEAQ. The CDR3 bases are TGTGCCAGCAGCTTATTAGCCAGAAACTCCTACAATGAGCAGTTCTTC. It is translated as CASSLLARNSYNEQFF.

The chain combines TRBV5-8 with TRBJ1-5, with no clear D. Trimming removed 3 bases from V and 0 bases from J, with 13 bases in between. CDR3 length: 16 amino acids. Germline V CDR1 and CDR2: SGHTS, YDEGEE. This CDR3 is CASSSKEGYSNQPQHF. CDR3 in DNA: TGTGCCAGCAGCTCAAAGGAGGGTTATAGCAATCAGCCCCAGCATTTT.

This clone was observed once. CDR3 residues: CASSPDSNQPQHF. The CDR3 nucleotides read TGTGCCAGCTCCCCTGATAGCAATCAGCCCCAGCATTTT. The V call is TRBV18, the J call TRBJ1-5; D call uncertain. Germline CDR1 KGHSH, CDR2 LQKENI. The length of the CDR3 is 13 residues. Trimming took 6 bases from V and 0 from J, leaving 6 bases between them.

This clone was seen just once. V is TRBV27 and J is TRBJ1-4, with D unclear. Germline V gene lookup returns CDR1 MNHEY and CDR2 SMNVEV (reference sequence). The CDR3 runs 14 residues. V lost 2 bases and J lost 8, with 12 bases in between. The CDR3 DNA reads as TGTGCCAGCAGTTTAAGAGGGCCCAGAGAAAAACTGTTTTTT. Translated: CASSLRGPREKLFF.

This clone appeared a single time. CDR3 DNA sequence: TGCGCCAGCAGCTTTGGGGAGGGCGGCAATCAGCCCCAGCATTTT. Amino acids: CASSFGEGGNQPQHF. J is TRBJ1-5 and V is TRBV5-1, with D uncertain. CDR3 length: 15 amino acids. Germline lookup yields CDR1 SGHRS and CDR2 YFSETQ. Trimming took 2 bases from V and 2 from J, leaving 11 bases between them.

The chain carries TRBV7-2 and TRBJ1-3; D ambiguous. Trimming stripped 1 base from V and 0 bases from J, with 7 bases between. This CDR3 is 15 amino acids long. The germline CDR1 and CDR2 sequences are SGHTA and FQGNSA. DNA of the CDR3: TGTGCCAGCAGCTTAGGCGCGAGCTCTGGAAACACCATATATTTT. Translation: CASSLGASSGNTIYF. The variable domain in full, completed from reference TRBV7-2 and TRBJ1-3, reads GAGVSQSPSNKVTEKGKDVELRCDPISGHTALYWYRQSLGQGLEFLIYFQGNSAPDKSGLPSDRFSAERTGGSVSTLTIQRTQQEDSAVYLCASSLGASSGNTIYFGEGSWLTVV.

CDR3 in DNA: TGCGCCAGCAGCTTGAGGGAAGCGGGAGGGCCCAATGAGCAGTTCTTC. Protein: CASSLREAGGPNEQFF. The chain recombines TRBV5-1 with TRBJ2-1; 10 nucleotides align to TRBD2. There are 16 residues in the CDR3. Per the germline V gene, CDR1 is SGHRS and CDR2 is YFSETQ. J lost 6 bases, V lost 1 base, and 7 bases had no gene match.

This clone occurred a few times. The chain links TRBV15 to TRBJ1-4; 7 bases are shared with TRBD1. V trimming: 1 base; J trimming: 4 bases; junction bases outside the gene matches: 6. Germline CDR1 LNHNV, CDR2 YYDKDF (reference sequence). This CDR3 is built from 16 residues. CDR3 sequence reads: CATSRGSGTDNEKLFF. In DNA form, the CDR3 reads TGTGCCACCAGCAGAGGGTCCGGGACAGATAATGAAAAACTGTTTTTT.

The V and J genes are TRBV30 and TRBJ2-1, with 8 bases that match TRBD2. Losses at the gene ends were 2 bases for V and 6 bases for J; bases not matched to a gene: 6. CDR1 is GTSNPN and CDR2 is SVGIG in the germline V gene (reference sequence). There are 14 residues in the CDR3. CDR3 region: CAWSLGLAPNEQFF. The CDR3 coding sequence is TGTGCCTGGAGTCTCGGACTAGCACCCAATGAGCAGTTCTTC.

V usage is TRBV9 and J usage is TRBJ2-5; the D gene is possibly TRBD1 (6 bases). CDR1 and CDR2 from the germline V gene are SGDLS and YYNGEE. The CDR3 totals 14 residues. The germline V and J ends were trimmed by 0 bases and 4 bases, with 10 bases remaining between them. The CDR3 DNA reads as TGTGCCAGCAGCGTAGGAGGGGGAGTAGAGACCCAGTACTTC. This codes for CASSVGGGVETQYF. Full variable domain (missing parts from reference TRBV9 and TRBJ2-5): DSGVTQTPKHLITATGQRVTLRCSPRSGDLSVYWYQQSLDQGLQFLIQYYNGEERAKGNILERFSAQQFPDLHSELNLSSLELGDSALYFCASSVGGGVETQYFGPGTRLLVL.

In regard to this clone: The sample carries other DNA sequences with the same CDR3. J is TRBJ2-5 and V is TRBV28; no reliable D call. Germline assignment: CDR1 MDHEN and CDR2 SYDVKM. V was shortened by 4 bases and J by 5 bases, with 5 bases between the two germline ends. This CDR3 has 11 amino acids. CDR3 region: CASSYEETQYF. In DNA, the CDR3 is TGTGCCAGCAGTTATGAGGAGACCCAGTACTTC.

This clone has only one observation. The chain carries TRBV7-2 and TRBJ2-5, with D perhaps assigned TRBD1 or TRBD2 (6 bases each). The CDR3 sequence is 16 residues long. Trimming shortened V by 0 bases and J by 5 bases, and 16 bases separated the two germline ends. Germline V lookup: CDR1 SGHTA, CDR2 FQGNSA. CDR3 coding DNA: TGTGCCAGCAGCTTAGCGGGGGGCAGGGTTGGGGAGACCCAGTACTTC. It encodes CASSLAGGRVGETQYF.

The chain carries TRBV11-2 and TRBJ1-2; TRBD1 aligns across 7 bases. Unmatched junction bases numbered 5, after V lost 8 bases and J lost 5 bases. The CDR3 totals 12 residues. Germline values: CDR1 SGHAT, CDR2 FQNNGV. The CDR3 region is CASAQGQYGYTF. CDR3 nucleotides: TGTGCCAGCGCACAGGGGCAGTATGGCTACACCTTC.

The genes are TRBV6-6 and TRBJ1-5, with a tentative D call TRBD1 (6 bases). The CDR3 loop spans 15 amino acids. From germline, CDR1 is MNHNY and CDR2 SVGAGI (reference sequence). Trimming left V 2 bases short and J 3 bases short, with 11 bases between. The CDR3 protein is CASSYTDSINQPQHF. DNA of the CDR3: TGTGCCAGCAGTTACACGGACAGCATCAATCAGCCCCAGCATTTT.

This clone turned up a few times. The rearrangement uses TRBV19 and TRBJ1-1; D ambiguous. The germline CDR1 and CDR2 sequences are LNHDA and SQIVND (reference sequence). This CDR3 comprises 13 residues. V shed 5 bases and J shed 3 bases, with 10 bases lying between them. The CDR3 loop reads CASSQKVDTEAFF. DNA of the CDR3: TGTGCCAGTAGTCAGAAGGTGGACACTGAAGCTTTCTTT.

The rearrangement uses TRBV5-1 and TRBJ1-2; a weak D match, TRBD1 (5 bases). Trimming took off 2 bases at V and 4 bases at J, with 15 bases between the two ends. Germline V CDR1 and CDR2: SGHRS, YFSETQ. This CDR3 region has 15 residues. The CDR3 bases are TGCGCCAGCAGCTTCGTCGGGGGGGTCTCCTATGGCTACACCTTC. Its translation: CASSFVGGVSYGYTF.

The table lists this clone with a count of one. The chain is built from TRBV28 and TRBJ2-1; D gene unclear. Germline values: CDR1 MDHEN, CDR2 SYDVKM. The CDR3 totals 17 residues. Trimming pared 1 base from V and 5 bases from J, leaving 18 bases between. The CDR3 sequence: CASSLLRLTKSHNEQFF. As DNA, the CDR3 is TGTGCCAGCAGTTTATTGCGACTGACGAAATCTCACAATGAGCAGTTCTTC.

Here the CDR3 DNA reads TGCGCCAGCAGCCCGGGGGGCTCCTATAATTCACCCCTCCACTTT. It codes for CASSPGGSYNSPLHF. J is TRBJ1-6 and V is TRBV5-1, with D possibly being TRBD1 (5 bases). Germline assignment: CDR1 SGHRS and CDR2 YFSETQ. The ends were cut back, 4 bases at V and 0 bases at J, with 8 bases in the middle. The CDR3 sequence is 15 residues long.